This note documents a single TCR beta chain sequence. The assay was immunoSEQ multiplex PCR, and TCRdb's table has in-frame clones only and misses some. Of about 61,000 clones listed, 80% to 90% are singletons. Germline V lookup: CDR1 SGDLS, CDR2 YYNGEE. Trimming cost V 2 bases and J 10 bases; bases outside gene matches: 17. The CDR3 has 19 residues. The data derive from a study of blood T cell repertoires in COVID-19. Study-wide background: Some COVID-19 samples were acute and others convalescent; all came from the United States, Italy and Spain.

Sequenced input: peripheral blood. J is TRBJ2-3 and V is TRBV9; 15 nucleotides match TRBD2. This clonotype was obtained from a woman aged 80 or over with active COVID-19. The chain's CDR3 is CASSVGTSGGLGGVGSQYF. DNA of the CDR3: TGTGCCAGCAGCGTCGGGACTAGCGGGGGGCTTGGAGGAGTCGGGTCGCAGTATTTT.